This T cell receptor beta chain appears in the sequencing data of a study of T cells in localized non-small cell lung cancer. Produced via immunoSEQ multiplex PCR; TCRdb's table is partial and in-frame only. The data contain some 27,000 clones, 85% to 90% of them seen just once; the ten biggest clones take up approximately 2.9%. This clone was detected only once. V shed 2 bases and J shed 4 bases, with 5 bases lying between them. The CDR3 has 13 amino acids. CDR1 and CDR2 (germline): MNHEY, SVGAGI. The V gene is TRBV6-5, the J gene TRBJ1-4; D not certain. The sequencing here drew on peripheral blood, taken before any cancer treatment. The receptor was isolated from a woman between 18 and 50 years old with stage I lung adenocarcinoma. This CDR3 reads CASSYIVNEKLFF. CDR3 in DNA: TGTGCCAGCAGTTACATTGTTAATGAAAAACTGTTTTTT.